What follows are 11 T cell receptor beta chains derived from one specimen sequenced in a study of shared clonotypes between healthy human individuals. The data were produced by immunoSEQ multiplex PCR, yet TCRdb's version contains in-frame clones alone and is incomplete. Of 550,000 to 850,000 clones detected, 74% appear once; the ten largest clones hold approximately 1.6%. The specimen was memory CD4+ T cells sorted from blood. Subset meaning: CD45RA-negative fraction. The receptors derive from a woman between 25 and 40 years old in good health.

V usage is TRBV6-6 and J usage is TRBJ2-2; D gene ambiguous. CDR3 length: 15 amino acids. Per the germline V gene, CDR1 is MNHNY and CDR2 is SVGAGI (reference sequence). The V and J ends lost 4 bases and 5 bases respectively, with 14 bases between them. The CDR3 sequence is CASSSSTPRTGELFF. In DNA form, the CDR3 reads TGTGCCAGCAGTTCCTCCACCCCAAGGACCGGGGAGCTGTTTTTT.

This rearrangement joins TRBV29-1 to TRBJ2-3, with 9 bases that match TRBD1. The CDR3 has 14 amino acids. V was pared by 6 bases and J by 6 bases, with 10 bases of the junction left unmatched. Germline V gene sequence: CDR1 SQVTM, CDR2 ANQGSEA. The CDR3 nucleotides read TGCAGCGTAAAAGGGGGACAGGGTGGGGATACGCAGTATTTT. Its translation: CSVKGGQGGDTQYF.

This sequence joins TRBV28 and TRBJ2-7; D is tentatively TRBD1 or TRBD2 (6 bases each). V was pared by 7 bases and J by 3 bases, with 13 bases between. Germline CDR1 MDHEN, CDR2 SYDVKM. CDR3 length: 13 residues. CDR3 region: CASKEGTSYEQYF. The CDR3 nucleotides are TGTGCCAGCAAGGAGGGGACAAGCTACGAGCAGTACTTC.

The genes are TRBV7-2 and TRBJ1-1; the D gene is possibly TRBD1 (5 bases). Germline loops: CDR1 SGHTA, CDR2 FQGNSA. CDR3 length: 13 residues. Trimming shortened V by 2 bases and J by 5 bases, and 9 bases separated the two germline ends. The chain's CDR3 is CASSLSGLTEAFF. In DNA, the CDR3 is TGTGCCAGCAGCTTATCGGGGCTTACTGAAGCTTTCTTT.

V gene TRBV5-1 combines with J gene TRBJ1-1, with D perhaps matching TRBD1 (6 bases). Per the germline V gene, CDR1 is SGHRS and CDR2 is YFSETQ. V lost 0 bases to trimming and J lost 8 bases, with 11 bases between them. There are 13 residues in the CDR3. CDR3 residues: CASSLAGHGEAFF. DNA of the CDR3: TGCGCCAGCAGCTTGGCGGGACACGGCGAAGCTTTCTTT.

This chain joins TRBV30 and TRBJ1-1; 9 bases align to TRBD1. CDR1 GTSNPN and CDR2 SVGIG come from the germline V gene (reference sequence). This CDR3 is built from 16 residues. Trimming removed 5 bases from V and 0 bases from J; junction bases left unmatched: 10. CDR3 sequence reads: CAWGPGQGSMNTEAFF. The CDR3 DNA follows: TGTGCCTGGGGTCCGGGACAGGGATCAATGAACACTGAAGCTTTCTTT.

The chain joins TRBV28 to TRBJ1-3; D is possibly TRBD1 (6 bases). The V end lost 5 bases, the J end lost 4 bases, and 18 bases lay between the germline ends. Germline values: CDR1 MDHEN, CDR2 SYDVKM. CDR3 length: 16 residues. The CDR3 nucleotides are TGTGCCAGCAGTAAAACTAACAGGGAGCCCGGAAACACCATATATTTT. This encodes CASSKTNREPGNTIYF.

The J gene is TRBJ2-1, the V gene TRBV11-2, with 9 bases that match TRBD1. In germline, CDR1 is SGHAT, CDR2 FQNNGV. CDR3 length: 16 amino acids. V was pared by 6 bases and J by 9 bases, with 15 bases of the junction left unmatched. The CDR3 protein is CASRGRTGELAGEQFF. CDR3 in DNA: TGTGCCAGCAGGGGGAGGACAGGGGAGTTAGCTGGTGAGCAGTTCTTC.

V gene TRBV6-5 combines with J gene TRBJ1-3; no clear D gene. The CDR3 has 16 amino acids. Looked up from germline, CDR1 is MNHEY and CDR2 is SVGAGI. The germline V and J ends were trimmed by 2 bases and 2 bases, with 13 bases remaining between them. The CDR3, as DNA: TGTGCCAGCAGTTACGGGCACAGCGTCCCTGGAAACACCATATATTTT. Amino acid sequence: CASSYGHSVPGNTIYF.

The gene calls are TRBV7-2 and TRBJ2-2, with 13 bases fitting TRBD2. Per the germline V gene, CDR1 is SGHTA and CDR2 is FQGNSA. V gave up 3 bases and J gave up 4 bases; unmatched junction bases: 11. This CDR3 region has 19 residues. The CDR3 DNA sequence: TGTGCCAGCAGCTTGCCCACTAGCGGGAGGGCCTCGAGCACCGGGGAGCTGTTTTTT. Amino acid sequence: CASSLPTSGRASSTGELFF. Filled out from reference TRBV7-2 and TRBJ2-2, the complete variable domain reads GAGVSQSPSNKVTEKGKDVELRCDPISGHTALYWYRQSLGQGLEFLIYFQGNSAPDKSGLPSDRFSAERTGGSVSTLTIQRTQQEDSAVYLCASSLPTSGRASSTGELFFGEGSRLTVL.

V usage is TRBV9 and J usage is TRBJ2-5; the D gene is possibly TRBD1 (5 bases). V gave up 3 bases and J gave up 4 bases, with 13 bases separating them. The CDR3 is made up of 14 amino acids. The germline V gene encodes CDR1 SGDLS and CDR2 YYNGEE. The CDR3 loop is CASSATGPPETQYF. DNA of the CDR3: TGTGCCAGCAGCGCTACAGGCCCCCCAGAGACCCAGTACTTC. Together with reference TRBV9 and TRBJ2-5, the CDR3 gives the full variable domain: DSGVTQTPKHLITATGQRVTLRCSPRSGDLSVYWYQQSLDQGLQFLIQYYNGEERAKGNILERFSAQQFPDLHSELNLSSLELGDSALYFCASSATGPPETQYFGPGTRLLVL.